This T cell receptor (beta chain) was recovered during a study of cytomegalovirus exposure and HLA in healthy donors. The PCR used 60 Vbeta and 13 Jbeta primers. Profiled with immunoSEQ multiplex PCR; TCRdb holds only in-frame clones, not every one. The sample holds 95,000 to 150,000 clones, about 84% seen once. CDR1 is SGHDT and CDR2 is YYEEEE in the germline V gene. The CDR3 is made up of 13 amino acids. V lost 3 bases, J lost 2 bases, and 9 bases lay in between. This chain joins TRBV5-6 and TRBJ2-7; perhaps TRBD1 as D (5 bases). The receptor's source is a man younger than 35 in good health and CMV-seropositive. Material for sequencing was PBMCs. Here the CDR3 DNA reads TGTGCCAGCAGCTGGGCCAGGGCCTACGAGCAGTACTTC. This translates into CASSWARAYEQYF.